Included here is one T cell receptor (beta chain) sequence, with context. This clonotype has at least ten counts. Which antigen it targets is not known. One end of the junction does not line up with germline, which may come from a read error. The run used an Illumina NovaSeq 6000. Using 5'RACE with constant-segment primers, TCRalpha and TCRbeta cDNA libraries were constructed, with sample barcodes and unique molecular identifiers added in the process. Trizol reagent was used to extract RNA from every sample. The libraries were amplified in two PCR steps, and the second step added a second sample barcode and Illumina TruSeq adapters. Sequencing of the libraries was done on an Illumina NovaSeq, producing 2 x 150 bp paired-end reads. The paper's processing steps were these. Reads were demultiplexed and collapsed into UMI-guided consensus sequences with migec v1.2.7. With mixcr v2.1.11, UMI consensuses were aligned to TRA and TRB V and J templates and assembled into clonotypes. A clonotype was counted as expanded or contracted only when both edgeR and NoisET called the clonotype significant, with the noise models trained on biological replicates. For edgeR calls, the cutoffs were a false discovery rate-adjusted p below 0.01 and a log2 fold-change threshold of 1. As an exploratory analysis of dynamics, max-normalized trajectories of the 1000 most abundant clonotypes were examined by PCA with hierarchical clustering. The CD4 or CD8 phenotype of responding clones was assigned using the separately sequenced CD4+ and CD8+ repertoires. Using fastp trimming at Q25 and MiXCR clonotype assembly, TCRdb reanalyzed the public sequencing data and kept in-frame beta chains. CDR3 protein duplicates are merged, each entry listing the most common genes and DNA. TCRdb's processing, not the study's, gives the V and J calls here. Recorded for this sample are about 350,000 distinct CDR3 sequences; roughly 15% of them occurred a single time. The ten largest clonotypes hold 22% of the sample.

The data were obtained in a study of T-cell memory formation after mild COVID-19 (dated by TCRdb to 2020 to 2023). With respect to the entire study: TCR sequence clusters from the two donors were largely donor specific. Two young, previously healthy adult volunteers made up the cohort, one male and one female. T-cell clones expanding and contracting after mild COVID-19 in two donors were tracked by longitudinal TCRalpha and TCRbeta repertoire sequencing. The study at large found these results: Clones contracting from day 15 to 85 had balanced CD4/CD8 phenotypes, while a second wave expanding from day 15 to 37 was biased towards CD4+. Contracting CD4+ clones turned up mainly in the CM and EM memory subsets, whereas EMRA was where CD8+ clones were enriched. SARS-CoV-2 specificity was not confirmed for the second-wave clones peaking on day 37. Some responding clones were detected in pre-infection memory, suggesting pre-existing cross-reactive memory T cells joined the SARS-CoV-2 response. Only a couple of mild cases were covered by the study, and larger cohorts that include severe cases with pre-infection samples were considered necessary.

CDR1 and CDR2 (MGHRA, YSYEKL) derive from the germline V gene. Measured from the cysteine to the phenylalanine, the CDR3 is 14 residues long. Kept here is only the CDR3 DNA, which spans 42 bases and is read in frame from base 1. Ficoll-Paque density gradient centrifugation was used to isolate PBMCs. The chain links TRBV4-1 with TRBJ1-1, and 7 junctional nucleotides match TRBD1. The sequenced sample was PBMCs or a T cell subset sorted from them (not recorded which). The TCR originated in a man younger than 35 who had mild COVID-19 (a few samples of this study predate the infection). The sample titles of this study are shuffled in the database, so cell type and time point are left out; the donor was told from shared clones. The CDR3 in this case is CASSLTGANTEAFF. The DNA sequence reads TGTGCCAGCAGCTTAACAGGGGCAAACACTGAAGCTTTCTTT.